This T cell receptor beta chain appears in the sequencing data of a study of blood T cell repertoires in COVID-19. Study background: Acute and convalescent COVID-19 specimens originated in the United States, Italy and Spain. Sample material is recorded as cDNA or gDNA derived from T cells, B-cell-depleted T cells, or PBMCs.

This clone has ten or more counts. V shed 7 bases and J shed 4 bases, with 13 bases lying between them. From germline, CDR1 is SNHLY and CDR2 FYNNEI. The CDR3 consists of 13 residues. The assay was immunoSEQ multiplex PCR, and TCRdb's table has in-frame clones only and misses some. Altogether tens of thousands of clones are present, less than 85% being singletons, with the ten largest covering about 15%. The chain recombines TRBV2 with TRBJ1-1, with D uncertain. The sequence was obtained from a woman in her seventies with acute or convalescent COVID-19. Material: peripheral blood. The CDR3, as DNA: TGTGCCAGCACGGAGGCGGGCGGCACTGAAGCTTTCTTT. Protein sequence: CASTEAGGTEAFF. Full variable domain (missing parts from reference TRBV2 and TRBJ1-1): EPEVTQTPSHQVTQMGQEVILRCVPISNHLYFYWYRQILGQKVEFLVSFYNNEISEKSEIFDDQFSVERPDGSNFTLKIRSTKLEDSAMYFCASTEAGGTEAFFGQGTRLTVV.